The 10 T cell receptor beta chains below all came from one sample that was sequenced in a study of identical twins. TCRdb re-called the 5' RACE reads through MiXCR, storing one row per CDR3 protein. The sample has approximately 630,000 distinct CDR3 sequences, under 8.5% seen once; the top ten hold 1.5% to 2%. These data were likewise used in another study, on yellow fever vaccine responses in identical twins.

The sample was PBMCs. The receptors shown here come from a woman under 30 in good health.

This chain joins TRBV28 and TRBJ2-5; the D is unclear. Trimming left V 8 bases short and J 4 bases short, with 5 bases between. The CDR3 extends over 10 amino acids. CDR1 and CDR2 (germline): MDHEN, SYDVKM. CDR3 bases: TGTGCCAGCGGGATAGAGACCCAGTACTTC. It translates to CASGIETQYF.

The V call is TRBV7-3, the J call TRBJ2-5; 7 nucleotides line up with TRBD2. The CDR3 is 15 amino acids. Per germline, CDR1 SGHTA and CDR2 FQGTGA. Trimming removed 0 bases from V and 4 bases from J; junction bases left unmatched: 5. CDR3 residues: CASSLTGVAGETQYF. In nucleotides, the CDR3 is TGTGCCAGCAGCTTAACTGGGGTAGCGGGAGAGACCCAGTACTTC.

This clonotype has ten or more counts. CDR3 sequence reads: CASSPYSGTGGLLGYTF. The CDR3, as DNA: TGCGCCAGCAGCCCCTATTCCGGGACAGGGGGCCTTCTTGGCTACACCTTC. V is TRBV5-1 and J is TRBJ1-2, with 12 bases matching TRBD1. Germline V gene data show CDR1 as SGHRS and CDR2 as YFSETQ. V lost 4 bases and J lost 7; bases outside the gene matches: 14. This CDR3 contains 17 residues. The entire variable domain, with the rest obtained from reference TRBV5-1 and TRBJ1-2, is as follows: KAGVTQTPRYLIKTRGQQVTLSCSPISGHRSVSWYQQTPGQGLQFLFEYFSETQRNKGNFPGRFSGRQFSNSRSEMNVSTLELGDSALYLCASSPYSGTGGLLGYTFGSGTRLTVV.

The rearrangement joins TRBV7-7 to TRBJ2-5, with a weak D call TRBD1 (5 bases). The germline V gene encodes CDR1 SSHAT and CDR2 FNYEAQ (reference sequence). The CDR3 consists of 15 residues. V lost 5 bases, J lost 5 bases, and 18 bases lay in between. Here the CDR3 DNA reads TGTGCCAGCAGCCGGATCGACAGCCCCCGGGAGACCCAGTACTTC. Amino acid sequence: CASSRIDSPRETQYF.

The chain combines TRBV18 with TRBJ2-3; D gene unclear. This CDR3 has 15 residues. V gave up 3 bases and J gave up 2 bases, with 12 bases separating them. CDR1 is KGHSH, CDR2 LQKENI, per germline. The CDR3 spells CASSPWQAYTDTQYF. The CDR3 DNA reads as TGTGCCAGCTCACCGTGGCAGGCGTACACAGATACGCAGTATTTT.

This clonotype was seen a handful of times. This chain joins TRBV9 and TRBJ2-1, with 8 bases aligning to TRBD1. The CDR3 consists of 14 residues. Unmatched junction bases numbered 7, after V lost 4 bases and J lost 7 bases. Germline-derived CDR1 and CDR2 are SGDLS and YYNGEE. The CDR3 is CASSPRQGTNEQFF. CDR3 sequence (DNA): TGTGCCAGCAGCCCACGACAGGGGACGAATGAGCAGTTCTTC.

This chain uses TRBV18 with TRBJ2-7; TRBD1 might be the D (6 bases). Germline assignment: CDR1 KGHSH and CDR2 LQKENI. The CDR3 length is 12 residues. V lost 6 bases to trimming and J lost 5 bases, with 11 bases between them. In DNA, the CDR3 is TGTGCCAGCTCGCCAGGGGAGCACGAGCAGTACGTC. The encoded protein is CASSPGEHEQYV.

This clonotype was seen at least ten times. The V call is TRBV12-3 or TRBV12-4, the J call TRBJ2-1, with 8 bases matching TRBD1. This CDR3 contains 13 residues. J was trimmed by 9 bases and V by 6 bases; bases with no gene match: 7. The CDR3 spells CASRPLTGGEQFF. CDR3 bases: TGTGCCAGCAGGCCCCTAACAGGGGGTGAGCAGTTCTTC.

The V gene is TRBV6-1, the J gene TRBJ1-3, with a possible D match to TRBD1 (5 bases). The V gene lost 5 bases and the J gene lost 0 bases, with 11 bases spanning the gap. This CDR3 contains 15 residues. The germline gives CDR1 MNHNS, CDR2 SASEGT. CDR3 sequence (DNA): TGTGCCAGCAGTCGTCAGGGCCTCTCTGGAAACACCATATATTTT. This translates into CASSRQGLSGNTIYF.

This clonotype was seen at least ten times. The V and J genes are TRBV6-1 and TRBJ2-1; possible D gene TRBD1, 5 bases. The V gene lost 3 bases and the J gene lost 5 bases, with 8 bases spanning the gap. The CDR3 has 13 amino acids. Looked up from germline, CDR1 is MNHNS and CDR2 is SASEGT. This CDR3 reads CASSDDSHNEQFF. CDR3 sequence (DNA): TGTGCCAGCAGTGACGACAGCCACAATGAGCAGTTCTTC.